The TCR beta chain described here comes from a study of control samples from healthy donors and cancer patients. CDR3 length: 11 amino acids. Germline assignment: CDR1 SEHNR and CDR2 FQNEAQ (reference sequence). V lost 5 bases and J 2 bases, leaving 3 bases between the germline ends. The repertoire was sequenced with immunoSEQ multiplex PCR; TCRdb's copy has only in-frame clones and lacks some. The sample records just under 75,000 clones, roughly 87% being singletons. The chain joins TRBV7-9 to TRBJ1-2; unclear D gene. What was sequenced was blood. The clonotype originates from a woman in her 50s in good health. The CDR3 here is CASSLNYGYTF. CDR3 DNA: TGTGCCAGCAGCCTGAACTATGGCTACACCTTC.